This T cell receptor beta chain was recovered during a study of regulatory T cells in long-lasting Graves disease. The CDR3 has 18 amino acids. Trimming took 1 base from V and 5 from J, leaving 23 bases between them. From germline, CDR1 is LGHDT and CDR2 YNNKEL (reference sequence). This clonotype was recorded many times. Its antigen remains unknown. Documented time point: newly diagnosed GD, antithyroid drugs for less than 3 months. Extracted RNA from PBMCs served as the source of the TCR library. Both iRepertoire HTBI primers and Arm-PCR of CDR3 regions were used to build the TCR beta libraries. A single record per CDR3 protein comes from TCRdb applying MiXCR to the multiplex PCR reads. The repertoire holds 400,000 to 550,000 distinct CDR3 sequences, with 15% to 20% as singletons. Overall study findings and caveats: Sample size, which was small, may have reduced accuracy.

This same sample was also taken into another study, of T cells in Graves' hyperthyroidism and ophthalmopathy. That work states: Graves' hyperthyroidism was deemed stable absent ophthalmopathy progression within 18 months. Researchers found most expanded thyroid clonotypes above 0.001 in blood as well. Ophthalmopathy was identified by the model a median 6.5 months ahead of onset.

This TCR derives from a woman in her twenties or thirties with Graves disease. This chain joins TRBV3-1 and TRBJ1-1; no reliable D call. The sequencing here drew on peripheral blood mononuclear cells (PBMCs), taken at new diagnosis, from a patient treated with antithyroid drugs. The CDR3 reads CASSQGKGLRRSRTEAFF. CDR3 DNA: TGTGCCAGCAGCCAAGGGAAAGGGCTGCGTAGGAGTAGGACTGAAGCTTTCTTT.